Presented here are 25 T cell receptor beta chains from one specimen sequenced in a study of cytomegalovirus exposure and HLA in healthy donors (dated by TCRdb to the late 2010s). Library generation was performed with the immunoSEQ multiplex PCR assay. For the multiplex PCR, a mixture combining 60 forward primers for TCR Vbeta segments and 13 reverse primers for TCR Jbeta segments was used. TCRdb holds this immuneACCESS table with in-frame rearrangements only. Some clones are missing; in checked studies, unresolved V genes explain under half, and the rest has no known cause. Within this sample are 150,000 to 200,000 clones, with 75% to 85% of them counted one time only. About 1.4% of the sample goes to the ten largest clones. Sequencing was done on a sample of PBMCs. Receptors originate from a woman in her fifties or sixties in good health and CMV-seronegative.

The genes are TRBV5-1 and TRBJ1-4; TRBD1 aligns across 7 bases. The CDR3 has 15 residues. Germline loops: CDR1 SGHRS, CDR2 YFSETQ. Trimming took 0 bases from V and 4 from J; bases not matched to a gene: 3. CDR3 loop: CASSLVGTVNEKLFF. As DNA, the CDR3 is TGCGCCAGCAGCTTGGTCGGGACAGTTAATGAAAAACTGTTTTTT.

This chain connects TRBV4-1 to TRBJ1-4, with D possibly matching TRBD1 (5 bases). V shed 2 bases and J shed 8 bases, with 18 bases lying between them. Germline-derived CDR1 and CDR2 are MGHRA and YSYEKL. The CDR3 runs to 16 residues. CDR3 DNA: TGCGCCAGCAGCCAAAAAACAGGTCACCAACGGGAAAAACTGTTTTTT. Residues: CASSQKTGHQREKLFF.

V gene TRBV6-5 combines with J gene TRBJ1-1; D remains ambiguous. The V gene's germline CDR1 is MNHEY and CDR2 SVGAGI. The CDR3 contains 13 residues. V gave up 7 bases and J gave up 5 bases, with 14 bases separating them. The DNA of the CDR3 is TGTGCCAGCACCCAACGGGGTAGTACTGAAGCTTTCTTT. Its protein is CASTQRGSTEAFF.

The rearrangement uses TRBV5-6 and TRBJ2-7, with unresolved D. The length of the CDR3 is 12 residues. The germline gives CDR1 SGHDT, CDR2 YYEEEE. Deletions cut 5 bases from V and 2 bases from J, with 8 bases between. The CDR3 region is CASRLTAYEQYF. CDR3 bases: TGTGCCAGCAGGTTGACGGCCTACGAGCAGTACTTC.

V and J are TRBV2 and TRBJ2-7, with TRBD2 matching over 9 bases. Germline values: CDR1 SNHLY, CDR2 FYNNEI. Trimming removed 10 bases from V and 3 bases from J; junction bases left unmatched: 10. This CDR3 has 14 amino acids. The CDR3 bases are TGTGCCACCCTCCCCTTGACTAGCGGCTACGAGCAGTACTTC. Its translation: CATLPLTSGYEQYF.

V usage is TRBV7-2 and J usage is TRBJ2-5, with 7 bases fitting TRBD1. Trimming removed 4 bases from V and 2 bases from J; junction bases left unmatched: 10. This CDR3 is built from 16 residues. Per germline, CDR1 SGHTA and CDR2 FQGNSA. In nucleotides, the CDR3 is TGTGCCAGCAGCTCCGACAGGGCTCGAGGACAAGAGACCCAGTACTTC. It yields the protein CASSSDRARGQETQYF. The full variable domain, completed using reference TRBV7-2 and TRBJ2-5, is GAGVSQSPSNKVTEKGKDVELRCDPISGHTALYWYRQSLGQGLEFLIYFQGNSAPDKSGLPSDRFSAERTGGSVSTLTIQRTQQEDSAVYLCASSSDRARGQETQYFGPGTRLLVL.

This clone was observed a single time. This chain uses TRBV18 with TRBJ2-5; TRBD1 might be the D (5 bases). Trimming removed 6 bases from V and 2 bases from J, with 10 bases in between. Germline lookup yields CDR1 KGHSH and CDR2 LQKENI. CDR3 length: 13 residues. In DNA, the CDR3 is TGTGCCAGCTCCCTGACAGCACAAGAGACCCAGTACTTC. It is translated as CASSLTAQETQYF. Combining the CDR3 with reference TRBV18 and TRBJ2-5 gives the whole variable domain NAGVMQNPRHLVRRRGQEARLRCSPMKGHSHVYWYRQLPEEGLKFMVYLQKENIIDESGMPKERFSAEFPKEGPSILRIQQVVRGDSAAYFCASSLTAQETQYFGPGTRLLVL.

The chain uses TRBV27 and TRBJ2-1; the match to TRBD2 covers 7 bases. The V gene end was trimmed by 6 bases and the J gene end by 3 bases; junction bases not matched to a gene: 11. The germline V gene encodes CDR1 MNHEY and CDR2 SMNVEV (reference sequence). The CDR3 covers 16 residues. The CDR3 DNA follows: TGTGCCAGCAGCCTCGCGGGCTCTAGCGGCTACAATGAGCAGTTCTTC. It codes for CASSLAGSSGYNEQFF.

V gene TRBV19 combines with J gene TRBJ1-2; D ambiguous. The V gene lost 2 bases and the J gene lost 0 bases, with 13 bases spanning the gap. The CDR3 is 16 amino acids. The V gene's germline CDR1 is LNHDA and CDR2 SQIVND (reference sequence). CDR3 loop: CASSIKKGGSNYGYTF. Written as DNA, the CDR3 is TGTGCCAGTAGTATAAAGAAAGGCGGCTCTAACTATGGCTACACCTTC. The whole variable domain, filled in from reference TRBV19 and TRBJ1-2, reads DGGITQSPKYLFRKEGQNVTLSCEQNLNHDAMYWYRQDPGQGLRLIYYSQIVNDFQKGDIAEGYSVSREKKESFPLTVTSAQKNPTAFYLCASSIKKGGSNYGYTFGSGTRLTVV.

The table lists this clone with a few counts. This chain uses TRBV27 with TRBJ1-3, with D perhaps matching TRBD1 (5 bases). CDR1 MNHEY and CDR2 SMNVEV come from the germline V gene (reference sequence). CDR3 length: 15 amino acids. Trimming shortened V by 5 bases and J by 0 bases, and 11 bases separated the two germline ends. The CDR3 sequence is CASSVTASSGNTIYF. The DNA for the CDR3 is TGTGCCAGCAGTGTGACAGCTTCCTCTGGAAACACCATATATTTT.

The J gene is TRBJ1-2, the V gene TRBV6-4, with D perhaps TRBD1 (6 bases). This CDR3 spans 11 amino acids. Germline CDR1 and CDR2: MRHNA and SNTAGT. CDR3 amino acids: CGIRGGYGYTF. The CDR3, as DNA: TGTGGTATTAGGGGGGGGTATGGCTACACCTTC.

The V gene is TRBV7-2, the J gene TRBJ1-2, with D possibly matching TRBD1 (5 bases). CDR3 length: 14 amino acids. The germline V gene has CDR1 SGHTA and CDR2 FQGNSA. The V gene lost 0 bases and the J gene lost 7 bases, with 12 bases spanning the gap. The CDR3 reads CASSLALGQRGYTF. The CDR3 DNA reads TGTGCCAGCAGCTTAGCTCTGGGGCAACGTGGCTACACCTTC.

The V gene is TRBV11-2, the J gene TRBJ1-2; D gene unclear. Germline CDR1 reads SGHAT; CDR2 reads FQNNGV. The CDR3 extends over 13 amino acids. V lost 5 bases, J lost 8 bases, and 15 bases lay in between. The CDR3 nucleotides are TGTGCCAGCAGCGCAAAGGCGGGAGGAGGCTACACCTTC. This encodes CASSAKAGGGYTF.

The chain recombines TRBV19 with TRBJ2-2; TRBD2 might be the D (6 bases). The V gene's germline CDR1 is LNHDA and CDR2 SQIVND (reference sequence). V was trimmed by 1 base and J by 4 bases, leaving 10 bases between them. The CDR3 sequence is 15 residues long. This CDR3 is CASSIASVFTGELFF. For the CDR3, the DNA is TGTGCCAGTAGTATAGCTAGCGTATTCACCGGGGAGCTGTTTTTT.

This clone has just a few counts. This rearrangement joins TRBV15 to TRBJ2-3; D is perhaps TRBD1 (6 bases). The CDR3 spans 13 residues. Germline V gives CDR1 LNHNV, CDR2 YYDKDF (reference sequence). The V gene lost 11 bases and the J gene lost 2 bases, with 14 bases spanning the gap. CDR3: CALKGDPTDTQYF. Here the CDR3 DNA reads TGTGCCCTAAAGGGGGATCCCACAGATACGCAGTATTTT.

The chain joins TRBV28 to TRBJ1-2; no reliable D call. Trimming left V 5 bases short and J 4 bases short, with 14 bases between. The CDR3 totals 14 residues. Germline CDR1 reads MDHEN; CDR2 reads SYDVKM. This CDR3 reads CASSPSSGAYGYTF. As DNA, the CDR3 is TGTGCCAGCAGTCCTTCATCGGGTGCCTATGGCTACACCTTC.

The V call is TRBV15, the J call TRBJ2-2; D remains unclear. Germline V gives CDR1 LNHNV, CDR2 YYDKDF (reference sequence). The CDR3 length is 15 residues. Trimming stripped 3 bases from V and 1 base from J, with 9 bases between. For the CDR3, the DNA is TGTGCCACCAGCAGGGATCTAGGGAACACCGGGGAGCTGTTTTTT. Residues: CATSRDLGNTGELFF.

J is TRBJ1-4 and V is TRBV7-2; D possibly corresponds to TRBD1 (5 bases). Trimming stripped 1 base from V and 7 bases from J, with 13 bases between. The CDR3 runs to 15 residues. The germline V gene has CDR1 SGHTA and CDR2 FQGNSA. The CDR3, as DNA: TGTGCCAGCAGCTTAGTGCGCGGGGGGGGTGAAAAACTGTTTTTT. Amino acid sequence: CASSLVRGGGEKLFF.

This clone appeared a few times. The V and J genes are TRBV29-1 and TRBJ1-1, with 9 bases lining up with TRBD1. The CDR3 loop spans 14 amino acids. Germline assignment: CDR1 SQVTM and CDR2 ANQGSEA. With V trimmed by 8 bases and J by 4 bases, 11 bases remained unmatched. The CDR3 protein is CSSQGAALGTEAFF. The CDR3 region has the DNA TGCAGCTCACAGGGGGCGGCTCTCGGCACTGAAGCTTTCTTT.

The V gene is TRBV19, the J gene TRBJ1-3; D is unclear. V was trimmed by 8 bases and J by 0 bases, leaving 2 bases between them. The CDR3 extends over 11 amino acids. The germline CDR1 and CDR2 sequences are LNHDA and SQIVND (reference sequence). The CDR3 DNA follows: TGTGCCAGTTACTCTGGAAACACCATATATTTT. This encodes CASYSGNTIYF.

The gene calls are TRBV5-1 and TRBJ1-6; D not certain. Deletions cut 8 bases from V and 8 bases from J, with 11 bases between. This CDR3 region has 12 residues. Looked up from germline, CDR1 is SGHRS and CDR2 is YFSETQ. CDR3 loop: CASGLYYSPLHF. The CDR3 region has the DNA TGCGCCAGTGGACTGTATTATTCACCCCTCCACTTT.

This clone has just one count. The CDR3 bases are TGTGCCAGCAGCGCCTCCAGGGGGGCAGCTGAGCAGTTCTTC. Protein sequence: CASSASRGAAEQFF. The chain is built from TRBV7-3 and TRBJ2-1; D is possibly TRBD1 (7 bases). Trimming cost V 5 bases and J 9 bases, with 17 bases left between them. The V gene's germline CDR1 is SGHTA and CDR2 FQGTGA. There are 14 residues in the CDR3.

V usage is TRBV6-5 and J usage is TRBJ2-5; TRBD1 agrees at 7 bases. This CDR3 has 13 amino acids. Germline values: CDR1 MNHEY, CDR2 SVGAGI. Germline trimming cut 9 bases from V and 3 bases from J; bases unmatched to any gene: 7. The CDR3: CARTSGTEETQYF. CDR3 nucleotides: TGTGCCAGGACTTCCGGGACAGAAGAGACCCAGTACTTC.

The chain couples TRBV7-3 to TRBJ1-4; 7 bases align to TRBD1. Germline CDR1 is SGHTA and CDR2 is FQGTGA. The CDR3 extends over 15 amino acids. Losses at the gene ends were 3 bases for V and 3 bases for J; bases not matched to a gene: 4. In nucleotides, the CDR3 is TGTGCCAGCAGCTTGACGGGGACAGCTAATGAAAAACTGTTTTTT. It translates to CASSLTGTANEKLFF. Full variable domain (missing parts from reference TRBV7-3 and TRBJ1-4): GAGVSQTPSNKVTEKGKYVELRCDPISGHTALYWYRQSLGQGPEFLIYFQGTGAADDSGLPNDRFFAVRPEGSVSTLKIQRTERGDSAVYLCASSLTGTANEKLFFGSGTQLSVL.

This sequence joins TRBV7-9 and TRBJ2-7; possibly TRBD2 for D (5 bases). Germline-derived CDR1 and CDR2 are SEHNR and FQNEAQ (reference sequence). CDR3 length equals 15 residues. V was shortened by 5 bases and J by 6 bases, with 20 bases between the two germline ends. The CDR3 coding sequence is TGTGCCAGCAGCGCTACTCCGGGGTATCGGAGCGAGCAGTACTTC. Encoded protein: CASSATPGYRSEQYF.